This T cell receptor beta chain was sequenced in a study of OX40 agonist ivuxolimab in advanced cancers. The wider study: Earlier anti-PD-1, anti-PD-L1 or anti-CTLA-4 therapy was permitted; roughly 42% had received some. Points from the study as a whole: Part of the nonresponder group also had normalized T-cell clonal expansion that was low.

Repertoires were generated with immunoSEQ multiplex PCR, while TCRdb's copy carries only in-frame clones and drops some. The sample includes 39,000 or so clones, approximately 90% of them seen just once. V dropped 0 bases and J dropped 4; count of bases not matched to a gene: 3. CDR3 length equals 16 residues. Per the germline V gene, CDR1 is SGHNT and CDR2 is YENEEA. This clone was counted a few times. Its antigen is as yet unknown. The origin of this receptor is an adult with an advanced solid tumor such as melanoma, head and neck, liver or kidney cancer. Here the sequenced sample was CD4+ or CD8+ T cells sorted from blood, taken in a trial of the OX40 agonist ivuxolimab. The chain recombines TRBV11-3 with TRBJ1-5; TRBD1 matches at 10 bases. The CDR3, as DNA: TGTGCCAGCAGCTTAGAGGGGACAGGGGAGAATCAGCCCCAGCATTTT. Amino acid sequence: CASSLEGTGENQPQHF. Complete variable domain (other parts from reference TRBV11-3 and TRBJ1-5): EAGVVQSPRYKIIEKKQPVAFWCNPISGHNTLYWYLQNLGQGPELLIRYENEEAVDDSQLPKDRFSAERLKGVDSTLKIQPAELGDSAVYLCASSLEGTGENQPQHFGDGTRLSIL.